This entry is about one T cell receptor (beta chain). The antigen remains unidentified. These data come from a study of T cell repertoires in cytomegalovirus infection. For the study at large: CMV infection together with matching HLA type was indicated by public TCR beta signatures. Broader study findings: Individuals carrying CMV plus the relevant HLA were identified by cumulative frequency of public TCR beta families. In two of eight donors, the top clonotype was HLA-C-restricted CMV-specific.

This CDR3 spans 12 amino acids. Trimming stripped 6 bases from V and 8 bases from J, with 10 bases between. In germline, CDR1 is MNHEY, CDR2 SMNVEV (reference sequence). TCRdb redid the calling of the reads with MiXCR, one entry per CDR3 protein. The table lists 450,000 to 550,000 distinct CDR3 sequences, 16% of them singletons. The chain joins TRBV27 to TRBJ2-2; weak D call: TRBD1 (6 bases). Sequencing was carried out using CD8+ T cells from PBMCs. The clonotype originates from a human donor in good health (CMV status not recorded). Some clones in this sample may be carry-over from other donors' samples. The CDR3 loop is CASSTGMGELFF. The CDR3 DNA reads as TGTGCCAGCAGCACAGGGATGGGGGAGCTGTTTTTT.